The 8 T cell receptor beta chains below were found in one sample sequenced in a study of shared clonotypes between healthy human individuals. The protocol was immunoSEQ multiplex PCR, while the TCRdb copy is restricted to in-frame clones and leaves out a portion. In the table there are roughly 2.4 million clones, more than 90% of which are singletons. What was sequenced was naive CD4+ T cells sorted from blood. Described subset: CD45RA+ positively selected. All receptors come from a man younger than 35 in good health.

V gene TRBV28 combines with J gene TRBJ1-6; D not certain. CDR3 length equals 15 residues. The V and J ends lost 4 bases and 10 bases respectively, with 17 bases between them. CDR1 is MDHEN and CDR2 is SYDVKM in the germline V gene. The CDR3: CASSSPRGNQSPLHF. CDR3 DNA sequence: TGTGCCAGCAGTTCCCCCCGGGGTAATCAATCACCCCTCCACTTT.

The chain carries TRBV11-2 and TRBJ1-3; no definite D call. V was cut by 3 bases and J by 0 bases, with 6 bases left in between. From germline, CDR1 is SGHAT and CDR2 FQNNGV. The CDR3 is 14 amino acids. CDR3 protein: CASSFPTSGNTIYF. The CDR3 DNA sequence: TGTGCCAGCAGCTTTCCGACCTCTGGAAACACCATATATTTT.

The chain recombines TRBV19 with TRBJ2-3, with 9 positions matching TRBD2. The trim removed 10 bases at V and 7 bases at J, leaving 9 bases unmatched. From germline, CDR1 is LNHDA and CDR2 SQIVND (reference sequence). The length of the CDR3 is 13 residues. The CDR3 DNA sequence: TGTGCCACCCTTTCTAGCGGGGCCTATACGCAGTATTTT. The encoded protein is CATLSSGAYTQYF.

The V call is TRBV27, the J call TRBJ1-1; no definite D call. The V gene's germline CDR1 is MNHEY and CDR2 SMNVEV (reference sequence). The CDR3 covers 13 residues. V was cut by 5 bases and J by 5 bases, with 12 bases left in between. The CDR3 coding sequence is TGTGCCAGCAGTCCAGACACTCTTACTGAAGCTTTCTTT. This translates into CASSPDTLTEAFF.

V and J are TRBV6-1 and TRBJ1-3, with D maybe TRBD1 (5 bases). Germline CDR1 MNHNS, CDR2 SASEGT. The CDR3 totals 13 residues. The V and J ends lost 6 bases and 3 bases respectively, with 9 bases between them. Here the CDR3 DNA reads TGTGCCAGCAGAGACCAGGGTGGAAACACCATATATTTT. The encoded protein is CASRDQGGNTIYF.

V is TRBV28 and J is TRBJ2-7, with D unresolved. This CDR3 has 16 amino acids. The ends were cut back, 1 base at V and 0 bases at J, with 13 bases in the middle. CDR1 and CDR2 from the germline V gene are MDHEN and SYDVKM. Here the CDR3 reads CASSLSPSLSSYEQYF. CDR3 sequence (DNA): TGTGCCAGCAGTTTATCCCCAAGCTTGAGCTCCTACGAGCAGTACTTC.

The chain recombines TRBV10-3 with TRBJ2-7; TRBD1 aligns across 8 bases. CDR1 is ENHRY and CDR2 is SYGVKD in the germline V gene. Trimming removed 2 bases from V and 2 bases from J; junction bases left unmatched: 5. This CDR3 spans 15 amino acids. The CDR3 here is CAISEGGTGAYEQYF. DNA for the CDR3: TGTGCCATCAGTGAGGGGGGGACAGGAGCCTACGAGCAGTACTTC.

This clone turned up a few times. The J gene is TRBJ1-2, the V gene TRBV6-5; tentatively, D is TRBD1 (5 bases). The germline V gene encodes CDR1 MNHEY and CDR2 SVGAGI. The CDR3 has 12 residues. V lost 6 bases, J lost 5 bases, and 10 bases lay in between. This CDR3 reads CASSIDRYGYTF. CDR3 nucleotides: TGTGCCAGCAGCATAGACAGATATGGCTACACCTTC.